Reported below is one T cell receptor beta chain. These data come from a study of blood T cell repertoires in COVID-19. Overall study context: Researchers got acute and convalescent COVID-19 samples from the United States, Italy and Spain. Sample material is recorded as cDNA or gDNA derived from T cells, B-cell-depleted T cells, or PBMCs.

In Seattle, patients joined the study during active infection and were tracked longitudinally. The germline gives CDR1 MNHGY, CDR2 SVAAGI. CDR3 size: 20 residues. J was trimmed by 4 bases and V by 0 bases; bases with no gene match: 18. How the authors handled the data: Amplified reference gene primers provided the basis for estimating nucleated cell counts. TCRdb's copy holds only in-frame clones and misses some; the assay was immunoSEQ multiplex PCR. That table gives V, J and clone size, and the DNA gave D and trimming. The repertoire holds some 400,000 clones, with about 89% as singletons. This chain connects TRBV6-9 to TRBJ2-1; 7 positions agree with TRBD2. Material: peripheral blood. The receptor's source is a woman in her 30s with COVID-19, enrolled during active disease. CDR3 protein: CASSYSIFEVGTNLYNEQFF. The CDR3 DNA follows: TGTGCCAGCAGTTATTCGATTTTCGAGGTGGGGACTAACCTTTACAATGAGCAGTTCTTC.